This entry concerns a single T cell receptor (beta chain). Per the original methods: Amplifying reference gene primers gave estimates of nucleated cell counts. The table came from immunoSEQ multiplex PCR; TCRdb's copy has only in-frame clones and leaves some out. V and J calls and clone size follow that table, whereas D and trimming were derived from the DNA. The sample lists 35,000 to 50,000 clones; roughly 92% were seen once. The data derive from a study of blood T cell repertoires in COVID-19. Study details: Whether acute or convalescent, the COVID-19 samples came from the United States, Italy and Spain. PBMCs, B-cell-depleted T cells, or T cells provided the cDNA or gDNA that made up the material.

Germline assignment: CDR1 ENHRY and CDR2 SYGVKD. This CDR3 is 13 amino acids long. The V and J ends lost 0 bases and 10 bases respectively, with 7 bases between them. The receptor comes from a man aged 50-59 years with active COVID-19. The sequencing sample was made of peripheral blood. V usage is TRBV10-3 and J usage is TRBJ1-6; no definite D call. CDR3 DNA: TGTGCCATCAGTGAGTCCACGGGATCACCCCTCCACTTT. Its translation is CAISESTGSPLHF.